This TCR beta chain comes out of a study of T cell responses to AZD1222 COVID-19 vaccine. Study outcomes and limitations: Spike-specific TCR breadth and depth were elevated following two AZD1222 doses. Among the donors, most were white British and more were female, and clonal diversity was possibly underestimated. Vaccine-associated CD4 TCRs spanned spike, dominant at 160-218 and 743-854.

The CDR3 has 16 residues. Trimming cost V 0 bases and J 4 bases; bases outside gene matches: 3. Germline V lookup: CDR1 MGHRA, CDR2 YSYEKL. Regarding this clone: Its antigen remains unknown.

Method: immunoSEQ multiplex PCR; TCRdb's copy keeps in-frame clones and lacks some. The data show more than 150,000 clones, with 90% seen just once and under 7.5% held by the top ten. V is TRBV4-1 and J is TRBJ1-5, with 10 bases identical to TRBD1. The receptor's source is an adult in good health. The sample in question was peripheral blood, obtained on day 0 of AZD1222 vaccination. CDR3 in DNA: TGCGCCAGCAGCCAAGATCCGGGACAGGGGAATCAGCCCCAGCATTTT. Protein: CASSQDPGQGNQPQHF.